The following is a TCR beta chain sequence with its context. Its antigen remains unidentified. The memory fraction was CD4+CD45RO+CD25- cells. General study points: Greatest tumor Treg TCR overlap was with tumor naive CD4+ cells.

TCRdb reanalysed the 5' RACE reads using MiXCR and keeps one entry per CDR3 protein. The data contain approximately 60,000 distinct CDR3 sequences, around 28% of them singletons. V was pared by 4 bases and J by 11 bases, with 7 bases of the junction left unmatched. Germline V lookup: CDR1 SGHNT, CDR2 YENEEA. CDR3 length: 12 residues. The TCR originated in a female donor with breast cancer. The chain is built from TRBV11-3 and TRBJ2-7; 8 bases match TRBD1. Input material: tumor-infiltrating memory CD4+ T cells sorted from the breast tumor. Subset noted: memory CD4+ T cells, CD4+CD45RO+CD25-. Written as DNA, the CDR3 is TGTGCCAGCAGCTCCGGACAGGGAACGAAGTACTTC. Amino acids: CASSSGQGTKYF.